This T cell receptor beta chain emerged from a study of blood T cells in healthy people across ages. Overall study findings and caveats: There was a strong correlation between TCR beta diversity and naive T cell percentage. Among T cells, TCR beta diversity per million cells dropped roughly linearly as age rose.

Sample donors were healthy Caucasian individuals that came from Russia, aged about 6 to 100. In regard to this clonotype: Antigen: not known.

The trim removed 0 bases at V and 9 bases at J, leaving 7 bases unmatched. Germline assignment: CDR1 MNHEY and CDR2 SVGAGI. The CDR3 spans 16 residues. PCR was performed a second time for about 7 to 11 cycles using a sample-barcoded 5' primer and a J-beta primer mix. Any given sample supplied a minimum of 3 million CDR3-containing paired-end reads. TCRdb ran MiXCR on the 5' RACE reads and lists one entry per CDR3 protein. The data contain about 1.8 million distinct CDR3 sequences, 40% to 55% of them singletons. V usage is TRBV6-5 and J usage is TRBJ2-1; the match to TRBD2 covers 11 bases. Sequencing was carried out using blood. The sequence was collected from a woman between 40 and 55 years old in good health. DNA of the CDR3: TGTGCCAGCAGTTACTCATTTACTAGCGGGGGTAGTGAGCAGTTCTTC. Its protein product is CASSYSFTSGGSEQFF.